This T cell receptor (beta chain) is drawn from a study of regulatory T cells in long-lasting Graves disease. V was shortened by 1 base and J by 5 bases, with 14 bases between the two germline ends. Germline values: CDR1 MNHNS, CDR2 SASEGT. The length of the CDR3 is 15 residues. HTBI primers from iRepertoire and Arm-PCR of CDR3 regions yielded the TCR beta libraries. TCRdb re-analysed the multiplex PCR reads in MiXCR, keeping a single row per CDR3 protein. The sample lists some 330,000 distinct CDR3 sequences; 12% were seen once. This sample's time point: newly diagnosed GD, antithyroid drugs for less than 3 months. Making the TCR library involved RNA that had been extracted from PBMCs. There are many counts of this clonotype. These data also formed part of another study, on T cells in Graves' hyperthyroidism and ophthalmopathy.

This clonotype originated in a woman aged 18-29 years with Graves disease. The sequenced sample was peripheral blood mononuclear cells (PBMCs), obtained at new diagnosis, from a patient treated with antithyroid drugs. The chain links TRBV6-1 to TRBJ1-1; possible D gene TRBD1, 6 bases. The CDR3 is CASSEGGGRRTEAFF. CDR3 nucleotide sequence: TGTGCCAGCAGTGAAGGAGGGGGGCGCCGGACTGAAGCTTTCTTT.